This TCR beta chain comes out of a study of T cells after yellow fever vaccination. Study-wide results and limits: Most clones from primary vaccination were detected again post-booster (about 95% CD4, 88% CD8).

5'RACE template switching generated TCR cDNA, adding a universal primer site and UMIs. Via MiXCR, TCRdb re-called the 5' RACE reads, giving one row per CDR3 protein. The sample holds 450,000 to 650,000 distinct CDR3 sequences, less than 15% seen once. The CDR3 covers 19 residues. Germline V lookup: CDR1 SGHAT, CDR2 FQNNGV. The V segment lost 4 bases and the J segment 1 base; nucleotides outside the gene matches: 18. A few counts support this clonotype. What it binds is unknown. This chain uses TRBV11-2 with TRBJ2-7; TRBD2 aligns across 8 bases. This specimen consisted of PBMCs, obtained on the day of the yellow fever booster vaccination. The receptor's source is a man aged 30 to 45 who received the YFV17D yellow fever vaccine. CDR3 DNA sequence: TGTGCCAGCAGCTCCTCGCACCGGGGGGGGATCCTAAAATCCTACGAGCAGTACTTC. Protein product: CASSSSHRGGILKSYEQYF.